The sequence of this TCR beta chain was determined in a study of CD8 T cells in Susac syndrome. The wider study: Sequenced Susac syndrome patients included over five with active disease and about 8 who were in remission. Intravenous immunoglobulin alone or corticosteroids were being given to patients with Susac syndrome at blood draw, unless they were therapy-naive.

A remark on this clonotype: What it binds is unknown.

An input of roughly 0.5 to 1 ug of RNA was subjected to reverse transcription using random hexamers. TCRdb re-called the immunoSEQ multiplex PCR reads with MiXCR, one entry per CDR3 protein. The sample carries 150,000 to 200,000 distinct CDR3 sequences, about 94% recorded once. Study-level results: Only a relatively small number of individuals were included in the TCR sequencing and HLA analysis.

The germline V gene encodes CDR1 SEHNR and CDR2 FQNEAQ (reference sequence). The CDR3 covers 14 residues. V lost 6 bases and J 3 bases, leaving 12 bases between the germline ends. The CD8+ and CD4+ T cells were isolated magnetically using a negative isolation approach, whereas the TEMRA cells were enriched by FACS. This clonotype originated in a human donor with Susac syndrome. The chain links TRBV7-9 to TRBJ1-5; the D gene is possibly TRBD1 (6 bases). Source material: CD4+ T cells from PBMCs. The CDR3 DNA reads as TGTGCCAGCAGTCTTGACAGGCTCAATCAGCCCCAGCATTTT. The encoded protein is CASSLDRLNQPQHF.